The clone carrying this T cell receptor (beta chain) was detected a few times. Its target is unknown. Time point defined: newly diagnosed GD, antithyroid drugs for less than 3 months. With RNA extracted from PBMCs as input, the TCR library was made. It was by American Thyroid Association guidelines that Graves' disease was diagnosed. The patients were drawn from one endocrinology department in Xi'an, China. Assembly of TCR beta libraries relied on iRepertoire HTBI primers together with Arm-PCR of CDR3 regions. From the multiplex PCR reads, TCRdb called clonotypes with MiXCR, one entry per CDR3 protein. The data hold some 500,000 distinct CDR3 sequences, with approximately 12% observed a single time. The data were taken from a study of regulatory T cells in long-lasting Graves disease. Overall study results and limits: Possibly, accuracy suffered from the small sample size.

The CDR3 contains 14 residues. Germline V gene sequence: CDR1 ENHRY, CDR2 SYGVKD. Trimming took off 3 bases at V and 1 base at J, with 10 bases between the two ends. These data are also associated with another study on T cells in Graves' hyperthyroidism and ophthalmopathy. As that report states: Using the HTBI primer set, a first-round RT-PCR was run on the TCR CDR3.

This rearrangement joins TRBV10-3 to TRBJ2-7; no firm D call. The clonotype comes from a man aged 25-45 years with Graves disease. The material was peripheral blood mononuclear cells (PBMCs), obtained at new diagnosis, from a patient treated with antithyroid drugs. The CDR3 loop reads CAISEGIGSYEQYF. The CDR3 bases are TGTGCCATCAGTGAAGGAATAGGGTCCTACGAGCAGTACTTC.